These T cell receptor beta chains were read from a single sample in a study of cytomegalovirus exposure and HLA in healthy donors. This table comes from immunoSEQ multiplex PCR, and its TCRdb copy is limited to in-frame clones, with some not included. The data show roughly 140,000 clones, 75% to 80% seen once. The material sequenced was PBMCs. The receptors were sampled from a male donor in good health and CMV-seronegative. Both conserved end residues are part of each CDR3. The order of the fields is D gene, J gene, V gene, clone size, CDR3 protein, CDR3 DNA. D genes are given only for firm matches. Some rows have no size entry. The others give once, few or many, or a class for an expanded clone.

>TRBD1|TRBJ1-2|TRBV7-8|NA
CASSLATGALYGYTF
TGTGCCAGCAGCTTAGCGACAGGGGCCCTCTATGGCTACACCTTC
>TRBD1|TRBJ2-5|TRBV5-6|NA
CASSFLRDRGQETQYF
TGTGCCAGCAGCTTTCTCCGGGACAGGGGTCAAGAGACCCAGTACTTC
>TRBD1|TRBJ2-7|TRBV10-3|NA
CAISESPGTGLYF
TGTGCCATCAGTGAGTCGCCCGGGACAGGATTGTACTTC
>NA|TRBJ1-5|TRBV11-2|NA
CASSPDIGNQPQHF
TGTGCCAGCAGCCCAGACATTGGAAATCAGCCCCAGCATTTT
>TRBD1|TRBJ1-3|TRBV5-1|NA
CASSFTGTGGSGNTIYF
TGCGCCAGCAGCTTCACCGGGACAGGGGGCTCTGGAAACACCATATATTTT
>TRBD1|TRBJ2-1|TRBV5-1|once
CASSLIDRGNEQFF
TGCGCCAGCAGCTTGATCGACAGGGGCAATGAGCAGTTCTTC
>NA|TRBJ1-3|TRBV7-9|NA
CASRRSGNTIYF
TGTGCCAGCAGGCGGAGTGGAAACACCATATATTTT
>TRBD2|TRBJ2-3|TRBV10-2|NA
CASKPPSGGADTQYF
TGCGCCAGCAAACCCCCTAGCGGGGGAGCAGATACGCAGTATTTT
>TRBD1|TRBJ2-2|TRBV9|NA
CASSAPGTGVTGELFF
TGTGCCAGCAGCGCTCCCGGGACAGGGGTGACCGGGGAGCTGTTTTTT
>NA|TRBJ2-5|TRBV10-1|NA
CASSDSPGETQYF
TGCGCCAGCAGTGATTCCCCAGGGGAGACCCAGTACTTC
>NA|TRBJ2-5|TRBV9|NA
CASSVVGAPGDQETQYF
TGTGCCAGCAGCGTAGTTGGGGCCCCTGGGGACCAAGAGACCCAGTACTTC
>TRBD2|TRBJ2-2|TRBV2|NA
CASQRLAGSTGELFF
TGTGCCAGCCAGAGACTAGCGGGGTCCACCGGGGAGCTGTTTTTT
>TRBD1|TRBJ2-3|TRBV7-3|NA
CASSLMGTGGTDTQYF
TGTGCCAGCAGCTTAATGGGGACAGGGGGCACAGATACGCAGTATTTT
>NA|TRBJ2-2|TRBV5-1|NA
CASKGGGELFF
TGCGCCAGCAAAGGGGGCGGGGAGCTGTTTTTT
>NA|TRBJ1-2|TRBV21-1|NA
CASSKVDRGRPGDYGYTF
TGTGCCAGCAGCAAGGTAGACAGGGGGCGCCCCGGCGACTATGGCTACACCTTC
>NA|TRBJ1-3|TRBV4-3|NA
CASSLYRASGNTIYF
TGCGCCAGCAGCCTATACAGGGCGTCTGGAAACACCATATATTTT
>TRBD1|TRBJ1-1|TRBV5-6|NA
CASSLGWGQGAYRVTEAFF
TGTGCCAGCAGCTTGGGGTGGGGACAGGGGGCATATCGGGTCACTGAAGCTTTCTTT
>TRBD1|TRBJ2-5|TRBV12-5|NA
CASGLPGQGFQETQYF
TGTGCTAGTGGACTCCCGGGACAGGGGTTCCAAGAGACCCAGTACTTC
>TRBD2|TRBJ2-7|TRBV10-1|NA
CASSVSRRGSYEQYF
TGCGCCAGCAGTGTCTCGAGGCGGGGGAGTTACGAGCAGTACTTC
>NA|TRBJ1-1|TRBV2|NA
CASSVNPSTGNTEAFF
TGTGCCAGCAGCGTCAATCCGTCGACTGGGAACACTGAAGCTTTCTTT
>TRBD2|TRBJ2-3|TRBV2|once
CASRETSGGRTDTQYF
TGTGCCAGCAGGGAGACTAGCGGGGGCCGCACAGATACGCAGTATTTT
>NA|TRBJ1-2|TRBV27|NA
CASRPRGGYGYTF
TGTGCCAGCCGTCCGCGGGGCGGGTATGGCTACACCTTC
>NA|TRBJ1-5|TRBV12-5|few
CASGLRGMDQPQHF
TGTGCTAGTGGTCTCAGGGGTATGGATCAGCCCCAGCATTTT
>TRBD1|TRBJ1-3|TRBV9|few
CASSVVTGGSWWTSLHSGKNTIYF
TGTGCCAGCAGCGTAGTCACAGGGGGAAGTTGGTGGACAAGTTTACACTCTGGAAAGAACACCATATATTTT
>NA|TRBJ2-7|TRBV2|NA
CASSDPRALNAYEQYF
TGTGCCAGCAGTGATCCCCGCGCGCTAAATGCCTACGAGCAGTACTTC